This T cell receptor beta chain was retrieved from a study of cytomegalovirus exposure and HLA in healthy donors. Primers for the PCR totalled 60 Vbeta and 13 Jbeta. Produced via immunoSEQ multiplex PCR; TCRdb's table is partial and in-frame only. The data hold around 200,000 clones, with around 83% observed a single time. At sampling all donors were nominally healthy, likely with unrecorded immune exposures. There are 16 residues in the CDR3. The junction had 9 bases not matched to a gene; V was cut back by 3 bases and J by 5 bases. Germline CDR1 and CDR2: LGHNA and YNFKEQ. The source of this sequence is a girl aged 2 to 10 in good health and CMV-seropositive. The chain carries TRBV4-2 and TRBJ2-3; 9 bases match TRBD2. Sequenced input: PBMCs. The chain's CDR3 is CASSHLRGGFKDTQYF. In DNA form, the CDR3 reads TGTGCCAGCAGCCACCTGCGGGGGGGTTTTAAAGATACGCAGTATTTT.